The 9 T cell receptor beta chains below were found in one sample sequenced in a study of cytomegalovirus exposure and HLA in healthy donors. PCR amplification relied on 60 Vbeta primers (plus 13 Jbeta primers). Measured with immunoSEQ multiplex PCR; TCRdb has only the in-frame clones, and not every one. The sample holds more than 85,000 clones, 60% to 80% seen once. Sequenced sample: PBMCs. Receptors were obtained from a female donor in good health and CMV-seronegative.

The DNA of the CDR3 is TGTGCCAGCAGCACGGGACAGACATGGGGGGAGACCCAGTACTTC. This encodes CASSTGQTWGETQYF. This rearrangement joins TRBV7-3 to TRBJ2-5; TRBD1 aligns across 7 bases. After removal of 5 bases from V and 5 bases from J, the junction contained 11 bases not matched to a gene. The CDR3 length is 15 residues. Germline-derived CDR1 and CDR2 are SGHTA and FQGTGA.

The V and J genes are TRBV10-3 and TRBJ1-2; the match to TRBD1 covers 8 bases. With V trimmed by 10 bases and J by 9 bases, 13 bases remained unmatched. CDR3 length equals 13 residues. Germline assignment: CDR1 ENHRY and CDR2 SYGVKD. CDR3 in DNA: TGTGCCACCCAAGGCAGGGACAGGTCTCGCTACACCTTC. Protein sequence: CATQGRDRSRYTF.

The table lists this clone with a few counts. V is TRBV7-8 and J is TRBJ1-1; possible D gene TRBD1, 5 bases. Trimming shortened V by 4 bases and J by 7 bases, and 16 bases separated the two germline ends. This CDR3 has 14 amino acids. Per germline, CDR1 SGHVS and CDR2 FQNEAQ. The CDR3 loop reads CASSSQAATFEAFF. CDR3 coding DNA: TGTGCCAGCAGCTCACAGGCCGCAACCTTTGAAGCTTTCTTT.

This clone was observed a few times. The chain joins TRBV7-9 to TRBJ1-1, with a weak D call TRBD1 (5 bases). V was trimmed by 1 base and J by 4 bases, leaving 22 bases between them. The CDR3 loop spans 18 amino acids. Germline CDR1 SEHNR, CDR2 FQNEAQ (reference sequence). CDR3 residues: CASSLDRSRAVFSTEAFF. CDR3 nucleotides: TGTGCCAGCAGCTTAGATCGGAGCAGGGCGGTGTTCAGCACTGAAGCTTTCTTT.

Only one count was recorded for this clone. For the CDR3, the DNA is TGTGCCAGCAGCTTAGTTCCCCTAGCGGGAGCGGTGCAGTACTTC. It yields the protein CASSLVPLAGAVQYF. The J gene is TRBJ2-7, the V gene TRBV7-2, with TRBD2 matching over 10 bases. V gave up 1 base and J gave up 9 bases; unmatched junction bases: 9. Per the germline V gene, CDR1 is SGHTA and CDR2 is FQGNSA. The CDR3 is 15 residues long.

The V gene is TRBV9, the J gene TRBJ2-3, with 8 bases lining up with TRBD2. V trimming: 6 bases; J trimming: 2 bases; junction bases outside the gene matches: 8. Per germline, CDR1 SGDLS and CDR2 YYNGEE. The CDR3 is 15 amino acids. The CDR3 nucleotides read TGTGCCAGCACCCTAAGCGGGGGAGTCACAGATACGCAGTATTTT. Translation gives CASTLSGGVTDTQYF.

This clone turned up a few times. The gene calls are TRBV6-6 and TRBJ1-4; D is ambiguous. V lost 1 base and J 8 bases, leaving 11 bases between the germline ends. The V gene's germline CDR1 is MNHNY and CDR2 SVGAGI (reference sequence). CDR3 length equals 14 residues. The CDR3 sequence: CASSYFQDLEKLFF. CDR3 bases: TGTGCCAGCAGTTACTTCCAGGACTTAGAAAAACTGTTTTTT.

This chain uses TRBV27 with TRBJ2-1; TRBD1 matches 7 bases. The CDR3 runs to 15 residues. From germline, CDR1 is MNHEY and CDR2 SMNVEV (reference sequence). Trimming removed 5 bases from V and 7 bases from J; junction bases left unmatched: 11. In nucleotides, the CDR3 is TGTGCCAGCAGTCCCCTCGGGACAGTAAAAAATGAGCAGTTCTTC. Encoded protein: CASSPLGTVKNEQFF.

This chain's CDR3 is CASSLVILGARTNEKLFF. In nucleotides, the CDR3 is TGTGCCAGCAGCTTAGTAATCTTGGGGGCGCGGACTAATGAAAAACTGTTTTTT. The rearrangement uses TRBV7-2 and TRBJ1-4; maybe TRBD1 (6 bases). Trimming removed 1 base at V and 2 bases at J, with 17 bases between. The CDR3 runs 18 residues. Looked up from germline, CDR1 is SGHTA and CDR2 is FQGNSA.